A selection of T cell receptor beta chains follows, all from one sample in a study of blood T cell repertoires in COVID-19. Clones were sequenced by immunoSEQ multiplex PCR, and TCRdb holds only the in-frame ones, with some missing. This table has about 88,000 clones, around nine tenths appearing once. The source material was peripheral blood. These receptors were taken from a man older than 75 with acute or convalescent COVID-19. The CDR3 runs from the conserved cysteine through the conserved F or W. D genes are given only for firm matches. A clone size is listed for some rows: how often the clone was seen (once, few, many), or a class if it is expanded.

size: few
D: -
V: TRBV2
J: TRBJ1-1
CDR3: CASRDNTKEAFF
DNA: TGTGCCAGCCGGGACAACACAAAAGAAGCTTTCTTT

size: -
D: -
V: TRBV9
J: TRBJ2-1
CDR3: CASLQRDKVWRDEQFF
DNA: TGTGCCAGTCTACAACGGGATAAGGTTTGGCGCGATGAGCAGTTCTTC

size: -
D: -
V: TRBV18
J: TRBJ1-5
CDR3: CASSPARQALDSGSNQPQHF
DNA: TGTGCCAGCTCACCAGCTAGACAGGCCCTCGACTCTGGGAGCAATCAGCCCCAGCATTTT

size: few
D: TRBD1
V: TRBV19
J: TRBJ2-7
CDR3: CASSRQGSARSSYEQYF
DNA: TGTGCCAGTAGTCGACAGGGTTCAGCCCGCTCCTCCTACGAGCAGTACTTC

size: once
D: TRBD1
V: TRBV30
J: TRBJ1-6
CDR3: CAWSRTGESPLHF
DNA: TGTGCCTGGAGCCGGACAGGGGAGTCACCCCTCCACTTT

size: -
D: TRBD1
V: TRBV29-1
J: TRBJ2-3
CDR3: CSASDRGVNTDTQYF
DNA: TGCAGCGCCTCGGACAGGGGTGTGAACACAGATACGCAGTATTTT

size: -
D: TRBD2
V: TRBV3-1/TRBV3-2
J: TRBJ2-1
CDR3: CASSSRRNSGSDEQFF
DNA: TGTGCCAGCAGCTCCCGACGGAATAGCGGGAGCGATGAGCAGTTCTTC

size: -
D: TRBD1
V: TRBV5-1
J: TRBJ2-3
CDR3: CASSLRTGGTDTQYF
DNA: TGCGCCAGCAGCTTACGGACAGGGGGCACAGATACGCAGTATTTT

size: -
D: -
V: TRBV28
J: TRBJ1-4
CDR3: CASSYRVWTNEKLFF
DNA: TGTGCCAGCAGTTACAGGGTTTGGACTAATGAAAAACTGTTTTTT

size: -
D: TRBD1
V: TRBV28
J: TRBJ2-1
CDR3: CASSSPIIDRGNEQFF
DNA: TGTGCCAGCAGTTCGCCTATCATCGACAGGGGCAATGAGCAGTTCTTC

size: once
D: TRBD2
V: TRBV11-2
J: TRBJ2-7
CDR3: CASSSRTRYEQYF
DNA: TGTGCCAGCAGCTCAAGGACTAGATACGAGCAGTACTTC

size: -
D: -
V: TRBV5-4
J: TRBJ2-7
CDR3: CASSLPSRPRDEQYF
DNA: TGTGCCAGCAGCTTACCGAGTCGACCCCGGGACGAGCAGTACTTC

size: -
D: -
V: TRBV18
J: TRBJ2-7
CDR3: CASSRASSYEQYF
DNA: TGTGCCAGCTCCCGAGCGAGCTCCTACGAGCAGTACTTC

size: -
D: TRBD1
V: TRBV5-4
J: TRBJ1-4
CDR3: CASSTGTGYEKLFF
DNA: TGTGCCAGCAGCACAGGGACAGGGTACGAAAAACTGTTTTTT

size: -
D: TRBD1
V: TRBV29-1
J: TRBJ2-7
CDR3: CSVLTGGTYEQYF
DNA: TGCAGCGTTTTGACAGGGGGAACCTACGAGCAGTACTTC

size: -
D: TRBD2
V: TRBV4-3
J: TRBJ2-1
CDR3: CASSQDLAGAYNEQFF
DNA: TGCGCCAGCAGCCAAGACTTAGCGGGAGCCTACAATGAGCAGTTCTTC

size: -
D: -
V: TRBV6-5
J: TRBJ1-1
CDR3: CASILGGYAEAFF
DNA: TGTGCCAGCATCCTGGGAGGTTACGCTGAAGCTTTCTTT

size: -
D: -
V: TRBV7-2
J: TRBJ2-7
CDR3: CASSVKGVTYEQYF
DNA: TGTGCCAGCAGCGTTAAGGGGGTCACCTACGAGCAGTACTTC

size: -
D: TRBD1
V: TRBV19
J: TRBJ1-1
CDR3: CASSSGQGATEAFF
DNA: TGTGCCAGTAGTTCCGGACAGGGGGCAACTGAAGCTTTCTTT

size: -
D: TRBD2
V: TRBV6-4
J: TRBJ2-3
CDR3: CASSDSVAGGDTQYF
DNA: TGTGCCAGCAGTGACTCTGTAGCGGGAGGAGATACGCAGTATTTT

size: -
D: TRBD1
V: TRBV6-5
J: TRBJ2-2
CDR3: CASSWGGQGTGELFF
DNA: TGTGCCAGCAGCTGGGGGGGACAGGGCACCGGGGAGCTGTTTTTT

size: -
D: TRBD1
V: TRBV19
J: TRBJ1-1
CDR3: CASKRGTANTEAFF
DNA: TGTGCCAGTAAAAGGGGGACAGCGAACACTGAAGCTTTCTTT

size: -
D: TRBD1
V: TRBV5-4
J: TRBJ1-2
CDR3: CASSPGQGEYYGYTF
DNA: TGTGCCAGCAGCCCGGGACAGGGGGAGTACTATGGCTACACCTTC

size: -
D: TRBD1
V: TRBV6-5
J: TRBJ1-2
CDR3: CASQGGRYGYTF
DNA: TGTGCCAGCCAGGGGGGACGCTATGGCTACACCTTC

size: few
D: TRBD2
V: TRBV6-5
J: TRBJ2-3
CDR3: CASTRGGPVDTQYF
DNA: TGTGCCAGCACCCGGGGGGGGCCCGTGGATACGCAGTATTTT

size: few
D: TRBD1
V: TRBV2
J: TRBJ1-4
CDR3: CASSATGAVNEKLFF
DNA: TGTGCCAGCAGTGCAACAGGGGCCGTTAATGAAAAACTGTTTTTT

size: once
D: TRBD2
V: TRBV11-2
J: TRBJ2-3
CDR3: CASSLQLAETDTQYF
DNA: TGTGCCAGCAGCTTACAACTAGCGGAGACAGATACGCAGTATTTT

size: -
D: -
V: TRBV19
J: TRBJ2-4
CDR3: CASTSRGTSDKNIQYF
DNA: TGTGCCAGCACCTCCCGAGGGACAAGTGACAAAAACATTCAGTACTTC

size: once
D: TRBD1
V: TRBV3-1/TRBV3-2
J: TRBJ1-2
CDR3: CASSQSDRTSNYGYTF
DNA: TGTGCCAGCAGCCAATCGGACAGGACCTCTAACTATGGCTACACCTTC

size: -
D: -
V: TRBV3-1/TRBV3-2
J: TRBJ2-7
CDR3: CASSSGEYYEQYF
DNA: TGTGCCAGCAGTAGCGGTGAGTACTACGAGCAGTACTTC

size: once
D: -
V: TRBV2
J: TRBJ1-2
CDR3: CASSELGVLGYGYTF
DNA: TGTGCCAGCAGTGAACTAGGAGTGTTGGGCTATGGCTACACCTTC

size: -
D: -
V: TRBV6-6
J: TRBJ1-4
CDR3: CASRDGQMANEKLFF
DNA: TGTGCCAGCAGGGACGGACAAATGGCTAATGAAAAACTGTTTTTT

size: once
D: TRBD1
V: TRBV5-1
J: TRBJ1-1
CDR3: CASSAQPGQDQAFF
DNA: TGCGCCAGCAGCGCCCAACCGGGACAGGATCAAGCTTTCTTT

size: -
D: TRBD2
V: TRBV11-2
J: TRBJ2-7
CDR3: CASSLFSTSGTYEQYF
DNA: TGTGCCAGCAGCTTATTCTCGACTAGCGGGACCTACGAGCAGTACTTC

size: -
D: -
V: TRBV27
J: TRBJ2-7
CDR3: CASSPFSRGGEQYF
DNA: TGTGCCAGCAGTCCTTTTAGCAGGGGTGGCGAGCAGTACTTC

size: -
D: -
V: TRBV12-3/TRBV12-4
J: TRBJ2-5
CDR3: CASRRDSQETQYF
DNA: TGTGCCAGCAGGCGGGACAGCCAAGAGACCCAGTACTTC

size: -
D: TRBD1
V: TRBV6-5
J: TRBJ1-3
CDR3: CASTWTGGGNTIYF
DNA: TGTGCCAGCACTTGGACAGGGGGGGGAAACACCATATATTTT

size: -
D: -
V: TRBV9
J: TRBJ2-3
CDR3: CASSQNLPGMTDTQYF
DNA: TGTGCCAGCAGCCAAAACCTCCCGGGAATGACAGATACGCAGTATTTT

size: -
D: TRBD1
V: TRBV6-2/TRBV6-3
J: TRBJ2-3
CDR3: CASSYVGQLTDTQYF
DNA: TGTGCCAGCAGTTATGTGGGACAGCTCACAGATACGCAGTATTTT

size: -
D: TRBD1
V: TRBV5-4
J: TRBJ2-1
CDR3: CASSFRQGRDDEQFF
DNA: TGTGCCAGCAGCTTCCGACAGGGAAGGGACGATGAGCAGTTCTTC

size: once
D: -
V: TRBV3-1/TRBV3-2
J: TRBJ1-3
CDR3: CASSQVQYSGNTIYF
DNA: TGTGCCAGCAGCCAAGTCCAGTATTCTGGAAACACCATATATTTT

size: -
D: -
V: TRBV2
J: TRBJ1-2
CDR3: CASRESGYTF
DNA: TGTGCCAGCCGGGAATCCGGCTACACCTTC

size: -
D: TRBD2
V: TRBV6-1
J: TRBJ2-5
CDR3: CASSEGREGRSVREFPETQYF
DNA: TGTGCCAGCAGTGAAGGTCGGGAGGGACGGAGCGTGCGGGAGTTTCCAGAGACCCAGTACTTC

size: -
D: TRBD1
V: TRBV29-1
J: TRBJ1-2
CDR3: CSSSGTGGNYGYTF
DNA: TGCAGCTCTTCCGGGACAGGGGGCAACTATGGCTACACCTTC

size: once
D: TRBD2
V: TRBV7-2
J: TRBJ2-7
CDR3: CASSLARSGGHYEQYF
DNA: TGTGCCAGCAGCTTAGCGCGGAGCGGGGGGCATTACGAGCAGTACTTC